The T cell receptor beta chain under discussion was sequenced for a study of shared clonotypes between healthy human individuals. Study-wide results and caveats: Incomplete sequencing of sorted subsets was indicated by rarefaction despite large depth. The researchers took only blood, and tissue repertoires probably look different.

The assay used deep level. TCRdb's copy holds only in-frame clones and misses some; the assay was immunoSEQ multiplex PCR. The data show over a million clones, more than 95% seen once. Those who donated, Caucasian adults without exception, all lived in Nashville, Tennessee. The CDR3 totals 12 residues. Trimming shortened V by 0 bases and J by 8 bases, and 10 bases separated the two germline ends. Per germline, CDR1 GTSNPN and CDR2 SVGIG (reference sequence). About this clone itself: Antigen unknown.

The chain combines TRBV30 with TRBJ1-2; no reliable D call. Sequencing was done on a sample of naive CD4+ T cells sorted from blood. Noted subset: CD45RA+ positively selected. The sequence was collected from a man aged 25 to 40 in good health. CDR3 residues: CAWSVGTAGYTF. In nucleotides, the CDR3 is TGTGCCTGGAGTGTCGGTACAGCCGGCTACACCTTC.